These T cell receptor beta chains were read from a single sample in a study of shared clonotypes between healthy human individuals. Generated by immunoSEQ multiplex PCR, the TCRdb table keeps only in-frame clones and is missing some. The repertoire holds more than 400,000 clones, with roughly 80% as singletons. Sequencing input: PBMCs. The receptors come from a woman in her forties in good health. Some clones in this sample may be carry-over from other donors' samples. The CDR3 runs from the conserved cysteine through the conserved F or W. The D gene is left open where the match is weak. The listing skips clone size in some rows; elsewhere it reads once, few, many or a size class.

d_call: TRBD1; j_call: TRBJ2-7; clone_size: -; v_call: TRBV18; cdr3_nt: TGTGCCAGCTCACTGGACAGGGGGTCTTACGAGCAGTACTTC; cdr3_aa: CASSLDRGSYEQYF
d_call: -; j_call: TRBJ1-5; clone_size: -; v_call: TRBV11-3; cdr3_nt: TGTGCCAGCAGCTTAGGCGGCGGGGCCAATCAGCCCCAGCATTTT; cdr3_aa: CASSLGGGANQPQHF
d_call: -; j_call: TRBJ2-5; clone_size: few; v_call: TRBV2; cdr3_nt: TGTGCCAGCAGTACCGGACTGGCCCGGGAGACCCAGTACTTC; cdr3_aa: CASSTGLARETQYF
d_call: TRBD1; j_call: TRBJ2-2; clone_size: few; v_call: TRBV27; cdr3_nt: TGTGCCACCCGGACAGGGGAGGCCGGGGAGCTGTTTTTT; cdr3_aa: CATRTGEAGELFF
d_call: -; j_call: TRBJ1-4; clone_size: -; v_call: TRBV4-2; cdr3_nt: TGTGCCAGCAGCCAAGATTTAACAGTCTTCAATGAAAAACTGTTTTTT; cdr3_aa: CASSQDLTVFNEKLFF
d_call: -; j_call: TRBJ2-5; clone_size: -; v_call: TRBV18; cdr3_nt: TGTGCCAGCTCACCGGCAGGTCCCCAAGAGACCCAGTACTTC; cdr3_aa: CASSPAGPQETQYF
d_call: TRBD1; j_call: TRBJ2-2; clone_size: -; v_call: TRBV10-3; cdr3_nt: TGTGCCATCAGCGAGGACAGGGCTAACACCGGGGAGCTGTTTTTT; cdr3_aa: CAISEDRANTGELFF
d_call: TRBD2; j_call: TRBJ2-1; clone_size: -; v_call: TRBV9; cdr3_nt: TGTGCCAGCAGCGTATCGGCCCTCAAGCTAGCGGGACACGGCTCCTACAATGAGCAGTTCTTC; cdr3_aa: CASSVSALKLAGHGSYNEQFF
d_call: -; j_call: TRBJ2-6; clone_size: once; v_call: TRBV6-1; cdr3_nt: TGTGCCAGCAGCGCTGACCCCTCTGGGGCTAACGTCCCGACTTTC; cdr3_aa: CASSADPSGANVPTF
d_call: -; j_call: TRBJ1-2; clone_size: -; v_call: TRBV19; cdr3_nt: TGTGCCAGTAGTATAGCGGAAGCTGGCTACACCTTC; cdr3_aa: CASSIAEAGYTF
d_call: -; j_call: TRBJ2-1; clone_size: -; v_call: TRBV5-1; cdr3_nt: TGCGCCAGCAGCCCGGACCCTGGCAATGAGCAGTTCTTC; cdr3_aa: CASSPDPGNEQFF
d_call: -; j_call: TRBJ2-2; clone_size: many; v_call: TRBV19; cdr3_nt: TGTGCCAGTAGTATCCTCGATGGACTTGCCGGGGAGCTGTTTTTT; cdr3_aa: CASSILDGLAGELFF
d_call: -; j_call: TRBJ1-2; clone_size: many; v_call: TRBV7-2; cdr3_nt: TGTGCCAGCAGCCCGGTACCTCCAGGGAGGGGCTACACCTTC; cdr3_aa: CASSPVPPGRGYTF
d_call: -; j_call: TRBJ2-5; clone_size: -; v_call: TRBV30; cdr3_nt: TGTGCCTGGAGCCCCCTAGGGCTCCAAGAGACCCAGTACTTC; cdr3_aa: CAWSPLGLQETQYF
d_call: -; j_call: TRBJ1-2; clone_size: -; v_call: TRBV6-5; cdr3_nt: TGTGCCAGCAGTTACTCCGGGACCCGGGGCTACACCTTC; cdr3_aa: CASSYSGTRGYTF
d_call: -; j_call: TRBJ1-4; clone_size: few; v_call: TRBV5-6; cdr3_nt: TGTGCCAGCAGCTTGTACGGGGGGGAAAAACTGTTTTTT; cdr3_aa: CASSLYGGEKLFF
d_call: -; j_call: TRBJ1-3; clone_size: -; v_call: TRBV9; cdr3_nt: TGTGCCAGCAGCGAGGGTGGAATTGGAAACACCATATATTTT; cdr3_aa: CASSEGGIGNTIYF
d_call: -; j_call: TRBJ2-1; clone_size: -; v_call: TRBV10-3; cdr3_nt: TGTGCCATCAGTGATGGCAGCGGCCAGAGCTACAATGAGCAGTTCTTC; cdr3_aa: CAISDGSGQSYNEQFF
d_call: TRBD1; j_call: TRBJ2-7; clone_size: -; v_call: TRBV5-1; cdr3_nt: TGCGCCAGCAGCCCGGGGACAGGGGACGGCGAGCAGTACTTC; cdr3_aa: CASSPGTGDGEQYF
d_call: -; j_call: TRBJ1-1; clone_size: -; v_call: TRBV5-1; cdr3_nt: TGCGCCAGCAGCTTGGCCGGGTCGGGGGCTTTCTTT; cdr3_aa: CASSLAGSGAFF
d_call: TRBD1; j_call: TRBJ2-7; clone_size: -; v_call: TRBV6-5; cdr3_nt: TGTGCCAGCAGTCTCCAGGGGGTCGACTCCTACGAGCAGTACTTC; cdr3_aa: CASSLQGVDSYEQYF
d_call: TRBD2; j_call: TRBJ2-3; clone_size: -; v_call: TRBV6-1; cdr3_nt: TGTGCCAGCAGTGCGCTGGGCGGGAGATATATTGAGGACACAGATACGCAGTATTTT; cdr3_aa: CASSALGGRYIEDTDTQYF
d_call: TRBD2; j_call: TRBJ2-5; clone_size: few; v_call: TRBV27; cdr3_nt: TGTGCCAGCAGTTGGTTTCGGGGGGAAAAGACCCAGTACTTC; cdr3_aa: CASSWFRGEKTQYF
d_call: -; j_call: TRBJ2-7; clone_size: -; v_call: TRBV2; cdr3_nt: TGTGCCAGCAGGCCGGGACGTAGGCCCTCACAGCTATACGAGCAGTACTTC; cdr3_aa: CASRPGRRPSQLYEQYF
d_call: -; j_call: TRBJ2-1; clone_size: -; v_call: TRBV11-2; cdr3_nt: TGTGCCAGCAGCTTAAGGCTACACAATGAGCAGTTCTTC; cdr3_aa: CASSLRLHNEQFF
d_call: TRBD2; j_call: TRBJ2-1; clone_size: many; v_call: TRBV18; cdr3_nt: TGTGCCAGCTCGGAAGCTCCGGGGGGCTACAATGAGCAGTTCTTC; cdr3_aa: CASSEAPGGYNEQFF
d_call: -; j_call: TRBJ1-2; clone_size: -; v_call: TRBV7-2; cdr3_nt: TGTGCCAGCAGCCCCCAGGTTAACTATGGCTACACCTTC; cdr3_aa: CASSPQVNYGYTF
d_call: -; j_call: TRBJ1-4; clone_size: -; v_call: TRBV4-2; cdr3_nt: TGTGCCAGCAGCCAGGGATCCGTTGATGAAAAACTGTTTTTT; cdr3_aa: CASSQGSVDEKLFF
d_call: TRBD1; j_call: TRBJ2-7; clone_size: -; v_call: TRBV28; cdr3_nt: TGTGCCAGCCTTGGGACAGGCTATACCTACGAGCAGTACTTC; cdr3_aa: CASLGTGYTYEQYF
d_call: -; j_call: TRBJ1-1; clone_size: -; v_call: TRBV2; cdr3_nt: TGTGCCAGCAGTGAACCGCAGGAGCTCACTGAAGCTTTCTTT; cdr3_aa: CASSEPQELTEAFF
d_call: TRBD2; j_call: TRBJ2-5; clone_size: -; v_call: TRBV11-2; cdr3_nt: TGTGCCAGCAGCTTAACTAGCGGGAGAACAGAGACCCAGTACTTC; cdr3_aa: CASSLTSGRTETQYF
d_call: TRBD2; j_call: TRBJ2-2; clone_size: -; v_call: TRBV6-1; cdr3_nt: TGTGCCAGCAGTGAAGTAGCGGGTGAGGCCGGGGAGCTGTTTTTT; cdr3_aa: CASSEVAGEAGELFF
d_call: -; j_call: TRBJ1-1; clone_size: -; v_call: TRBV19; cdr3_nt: TGTGCCAGTAGTATCCCAGGCTTGAACACTGAAGCTTTCTTT; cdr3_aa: CASSIPGLNTEAFF
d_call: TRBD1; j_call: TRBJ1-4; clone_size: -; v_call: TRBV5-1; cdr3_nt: TGCGCCAGCAGCTCTCTCGGGACAGGGGAGGAAAAACTGTTTTTT; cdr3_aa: CASSSLGTGEEKLFF
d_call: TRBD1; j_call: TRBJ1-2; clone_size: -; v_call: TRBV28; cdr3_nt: TGTGCCAGCAGCTCTCACAGGGGCCCAAACTATGGCTACACCTTC; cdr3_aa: CASSSHRGPNYGYTF
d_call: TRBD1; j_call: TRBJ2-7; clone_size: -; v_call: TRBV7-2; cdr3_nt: TGTGCCAGCAGCCCTACAGGGGGCCTCTACGAGCAGTACTTC; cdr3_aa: CASSPTGGLYEQYF
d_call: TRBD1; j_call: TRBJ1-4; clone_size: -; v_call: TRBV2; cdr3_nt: TGTGCCAGCACCCCGACAGGGACCAATGAAAAACTGTTTTTT; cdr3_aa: CASTPTGTNEKLFF
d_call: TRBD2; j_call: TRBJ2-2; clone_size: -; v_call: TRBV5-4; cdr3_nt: TGTGCCAGCAGCCCTTGGGGCCAAACTAGCGGGAGGGCCCAGGCCGGGGAGCTGTTTTTT; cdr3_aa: CASSPWGQTSGRAQAGELFF
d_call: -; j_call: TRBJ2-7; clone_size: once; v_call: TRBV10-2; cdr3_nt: TGCGCCAGCAGTGTAGGCGGACTCTACGAGCAGTACTTC; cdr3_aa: CASSVGGLYEQYF
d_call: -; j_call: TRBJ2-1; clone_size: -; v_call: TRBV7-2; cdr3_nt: TGTGCCAGCGCCCCCGGCCCTAACAATGAGCAGTTCTTC; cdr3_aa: CASAPGPNNEQFF
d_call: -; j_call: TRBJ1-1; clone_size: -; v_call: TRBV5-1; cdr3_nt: TGCGCCAGCAGCTTGGGGGACCTGACGAACACTGAAGCTTTCTTT; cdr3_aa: CASSLGDLTNTEAFF
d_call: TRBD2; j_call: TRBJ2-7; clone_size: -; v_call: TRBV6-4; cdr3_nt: TGTGCCAGCAGTGACTCGAGGGCTAGCGGTACCTACGAGCAGTACTTC; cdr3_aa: CASSDSRASGTYEQYF
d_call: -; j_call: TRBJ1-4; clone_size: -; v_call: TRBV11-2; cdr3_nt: TGTGCCAGCAGGAAACCGGGGTACGAAAAACTGTTTTTT; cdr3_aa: CASRKPGYEKLFF
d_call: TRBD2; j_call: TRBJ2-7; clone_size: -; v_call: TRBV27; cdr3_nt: TGTGCCAGCAGTCCCGGGACTAGCGGAGAATACGAGCAGTACTTC; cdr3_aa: CASSPGTSGEYEQYF
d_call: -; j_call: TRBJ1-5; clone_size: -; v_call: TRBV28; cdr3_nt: TGTGCCAGCAACTCATACACGGGTAATCAGCCCCAGCATTTT; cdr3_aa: CASNSYTGNQPQHF
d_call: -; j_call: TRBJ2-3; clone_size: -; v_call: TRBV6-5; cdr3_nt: TGTGCCAGCAGTTCTAGTGGAGCCACAGATACGCAGTATTTT; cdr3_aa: CASSSSGATDTQYF
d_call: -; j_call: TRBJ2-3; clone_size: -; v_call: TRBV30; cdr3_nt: TGTGCCTGGGGGTTTGGGGGACCCACAGATACGCAGTATTTT; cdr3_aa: CAWGFGGPTDTQYF
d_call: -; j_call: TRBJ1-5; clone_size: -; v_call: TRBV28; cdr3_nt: TGTGCCAGCAGTTCCCCGGCGGGGTTTAGCAATCAGCCCCAGCATTTT; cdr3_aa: CASSSPAGFSNQPQHF
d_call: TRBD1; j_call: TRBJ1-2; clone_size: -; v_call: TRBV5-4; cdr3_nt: TGTGCCAGCAGCCTGACAGGGTCCCCTTTCTATGGCTACACCTTC; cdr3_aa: CASSLTGSPFYGYTF
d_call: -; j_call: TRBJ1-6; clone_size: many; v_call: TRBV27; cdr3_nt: TGTGCCAGCAGTGGACAGAGCTCCTATAATTCACCCCTCCACTTT; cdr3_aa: CASSGQSSYNSPLHF
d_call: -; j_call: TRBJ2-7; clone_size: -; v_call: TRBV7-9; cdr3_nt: TGTGCTTGGGACTCGTCGGGGGAGCAGTACTTC; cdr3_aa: CAWDSSGEQYF
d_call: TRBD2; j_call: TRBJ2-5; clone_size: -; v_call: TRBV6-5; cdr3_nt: TGTGCCAGCAGTTCCGGGACTAGCGGGAGAGGAGAGACCCAGTACTTC; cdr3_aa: CASSSGTSGRGETQYF
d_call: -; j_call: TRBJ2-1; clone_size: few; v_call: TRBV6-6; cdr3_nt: TGTGCCAGCCTGCGCGGGATAGGGTTCGGTGAGCAGTTCTTC; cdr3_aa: CASLRGIGFGEQFF
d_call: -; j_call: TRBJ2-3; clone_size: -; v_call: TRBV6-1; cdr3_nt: TGTGCCAGCAGACCAGGGGCAGGGGAAGATACGCAGTATTTT; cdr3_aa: CASRPGAGEDTQYF
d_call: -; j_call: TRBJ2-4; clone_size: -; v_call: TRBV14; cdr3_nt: TGTGCCAGCACGTGGCAGAGACTAGCCAAAAACATTCAGTACTTC; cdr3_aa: CASTWQRLAKNIQYF
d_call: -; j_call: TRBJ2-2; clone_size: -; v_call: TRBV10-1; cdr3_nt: TGCGCCAGCTCCTCCCGGGCGGTCACGTCCACCGGGGAGCTGTTTTTT; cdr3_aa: CASSSRAVTSTGELFF
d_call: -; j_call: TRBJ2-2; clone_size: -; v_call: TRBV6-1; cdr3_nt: TGTGCCAGCAGTGAAGGCGGGCTCGAGACCGGGGAGCTGTTTTTT; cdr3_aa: CASSEGGLETGELFF